This TCR beta chain was sequenced during a study of STAT5B mutations in CD4+ large granular lymphocyte leukemia. Study-wide context: Among healthy controls, a particular HLA allele went with more CDR3 'QG' motifs. Study outcomes and limitations: 8/27 top patient clones versus 2/35 control clones were TRBV06-family. No patients shared main leukemic clonotypes, though less than 30% appeared at low frequency elsewhere.

In the case of this clone: Antigen specificity is unknown.

CDR3 length: 15 amino acids. Germline CDR1 reads SGHTA; CDR2 reads FQGNSA. V shed 4 bases and J 0 bases; nucleotides not matched to a gene: 4. Using immunoSEQ multiplex PCR, the repertoire was profiled, and TCRdb retains in-frame clones only, with some absent. The sample lists around 29,000 clones, roughly 84% occurring once. J is TRBJ2-3 and V is TRBV7-2; TRBD1 agrees at 7 bases. The clonotype was recovered from a human donor in good health. What was sequenced was CD4+ T cells from blood buffy coats. CDR3 protein: CASSSDRVSTDTQYF. The CDR3 bases are TGTGCCAGCAGCTCAGACAGGGTTAGCACAGATACGCAGTATTTT.